The TCR beta chain under discussion was sequenced for a study of cytomegalovirus exposure and HLA in healthy donors. The CDR3 totals 15 residues. Both 60 Vbeta primers and 13 Jbeta primers went into the PCR. Clones were read by immunoSEQ multiplex PCR, and TCRdb kept only the in-frame ones, dropping some. The data contain around 160,000 clones, 77% of them singletons. Sequenced: PBMCs. The chain links TRBV21-1 to TRBJ2-5; the table gives TRBD2 as D, unverified against the DNA. TRBV21-1 is deemed a pseudogene. This sequence originates from a middle-aged woman in good health and CMV-seropositive. The CDR3 sequence: CASVRESLHEETQYF. In DNA, the CDR3 is TGTGCCAGCGTCCGGGAAAGTCTTCACGAGGAGACCCAGTACTTC.